This T cell receptor (beta chain) was recovered during a study of regulatory T cells in long-lasting Graves disease. Described time point: persistent/refractory GD, antithyroid drugs over 5 years with positive TRAb. The TCR library was made from RNA that had been extracted from PBMCs in TRIzol. The CDR3 totals 17 residues. Looked up from germline, CDR1 is SEHNR and CDR2 is FQNEAQ (reference sequence). J gave up 2 bases and V 5 bases, and 11 bases lay outside the gene matches. CDR3-region Arm-PCR and iRepertoire HTBI primers produced the TCR beta libraries. A single record per CDR3 protein comes from TCRdb applying MiXCR to the multiplex PCR reads. The sample shows about 290,000 distinct CDR3 sequences, roughly 21% of them seen only once.

The chain employs TRBV7-9 and TRBJ2-5, with 10 positions matching TRBD2. Sequences were derived from peripheral blood mononuclear cells (PBMCs), sampled when the disease was refractory, from a patient treated with antithyroid drugs. The source is a female donor with Graves disease. The CDR3 here is CASSLTPGLAAQETQYF. In DNA, the CDR3 is TGTGCCAGCAGCCTTACCCCCGGACTAGCGGCACAAGAGACCCAGTACTTC.